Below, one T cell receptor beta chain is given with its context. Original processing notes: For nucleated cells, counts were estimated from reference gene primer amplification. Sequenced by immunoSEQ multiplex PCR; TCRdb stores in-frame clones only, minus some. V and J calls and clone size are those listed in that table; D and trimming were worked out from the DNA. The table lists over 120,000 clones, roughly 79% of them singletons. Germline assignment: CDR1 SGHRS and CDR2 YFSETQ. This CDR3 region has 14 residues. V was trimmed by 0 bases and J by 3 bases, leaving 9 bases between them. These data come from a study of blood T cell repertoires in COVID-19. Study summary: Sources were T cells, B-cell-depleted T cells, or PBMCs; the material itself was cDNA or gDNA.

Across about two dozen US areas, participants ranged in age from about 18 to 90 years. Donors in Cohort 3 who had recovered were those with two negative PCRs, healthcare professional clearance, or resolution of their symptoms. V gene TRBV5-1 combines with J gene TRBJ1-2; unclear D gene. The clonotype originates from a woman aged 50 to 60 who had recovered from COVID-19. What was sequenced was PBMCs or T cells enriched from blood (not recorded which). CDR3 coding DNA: TGCGCCAGCAGCTTGGGCTGGGGAGACTATGGCTACACCTTC. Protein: CASSLGWGDYGYTF.